The 8 T cell receptor beta chains below come from one sample, sequenced in a study of post-analysis software for immune sequencing data. General study results and limits: Controls showed lower frequencies than patients for several TRBV segments, and TRBV5-6, TRBV5-1 and TRBV20-1 were among these.

Libraries were made from TCR beta cDNA, and they carried unique molecular identifiers. TCRdb recomputed calls from the PCR reads with MiXCR, one row per CDR3 protein. Of hundreds of thousands of distinct CDR3 sequences in the sample, roughly three fifths are singletons; the top ten hold around 11%. No antigen has been assigned to these receptors. The specimen was blood. The source is a girl aged 2-9 years with multiple sclerosis.

CDR3 sequence: CSALTEYEQYF. The CDR3 DNA reads TGCAGTGCTCTCACGGAGTACGAGCAGTACTTC. The chain is built from TRBV20-1 and TRBJ2-7; D is undetermined. The CDR3 has 11 residues. V shed 5 bases and J shed 4 bases, with 9 bases lying between them. Germline V gene sequence: CDR1 DFQATT, CDR2 SNEGSKA (reference sequence).

The chain uses TRBV29-1 and TRBJ1-6; D call uncertain. Germline lookup yields CDR1 SQVTM and CDR2 ANQGSEA. CDR3 size: 13 residues. The DNA for the CDR3 is TGCAGTGTGGCCCGGGATCTTAATTCACCCCTCCACTTT. Its translation is CSVARDLNSPLHF.

This clonotype was recorded only once. V is TRBV5-1 and J is TRBJ2-3; D possibly corresponds to TRBD1 (6 bases). This CDR3 region has 14 residues. Germline V gene sequence: CDR1 SGHRS, CDR2 YFSETQ. V was shortened by 4 bases and J by 3 bases, with 12 bases between the two germline ends. The CDR3 loop is CASSVVGQTDTQYF. DNA for the CDR3: TGCGCCAGCAGCGTAGTTGGACAGACAGATACGCAGTATTTT.

The genes are TRBV2 and TRBJ2-7; D is possibly TRBD2 (5 bases). V was pared by 5 bases and J by 2 bases, with 16 bases between. Per the germline V gene, CDR1 is SNHLY and CDR2 is FYNNEI. CDR3 size: 15 residues. The CDR3 DNA reads as TGTGCCAGCAGTACAGACTTACTAGGGACCTACGAGCAGTACTTC. Protein sequence: CASSTDLLGTYEQYF. The full variable domain, completed using reference TRBV2 and TRBJ2-7, is EPEVTQTPSHQVTQMGQEVILRCVPISNHLYFYWYRQILGQKVEFLVSFYNNEISEKSEIFDDQFSVERPDGSNFTLKIRSTKLEDSAMYFCASSTDLLGTYEQYFGPGTRLTVT.

V is TRBV12-3 or TRBV12-4 and J is TRBJ1-5; no definite D call. This CDR3 is built from 13 residues. The V and J ends lost 3 bases and 6 bases respectively, with 9 bases between them. The CDR3 nucleotides read TGTGCCAGCAGTTTGAGTGGGGTTCAGCCCCAGCATTTT. Translation gives CASSLSGVQPQHF.

The chain couples TRBV29-1 to TRBJ2-7; 12 nucleotides align to TRBD1. Per the germline V gene, CDR1 is SQVTM and CDR2 is ANQGSEA. V lost 4 bases, J lost 3 bases, and 13 bases stayed unmatched. The length of the CDR3 is 17 residues. The CDR3 sequence: CSVVGTGGRRGGYEQYF. In nucleotides, the CDR3 is TGCAGCGTTGTCGGGACAGGGGGCAGGAGAGGAGGCTACGAGCAGTACTTC.

This chain joins TRBV12-3 or TRBV12-4 and TRBJ2-7; 7 bases are shared with TRBD2. This CDR3 region has 19 residues. V dropped 6 bases and J dropped 0; count of bases not matched to a gene: 20. Here the CDR3 DNA reads TGTGCCAGCAGGGGATCAGGAACTTATCGAAGGGAGGGCTCCTACGAGCAGTACTTC. Its translation is CASRGSGTYRREGSYEQYF.

The rearrangement uses TRBV4-1 and TRBJ2-1; no firm D call. CDR1 and CDR2 (germline): MGHRA, YSYEKL. V dropped 1 base and J dropped 10 bases, with 14 bases sitting between them. The CDR3 extends over 14 amino acids. DNA of the CDR3: TGCGCCAGCAGCCAAGTGCATGCGGTTGGCGAGCAGTTCTTC. Its translation: CASSQVHAVGEQFF.